This TCR beta chain was identified during a study of T-cell reconstitution after alpha-beta-depleted transplantation in children. Comment on this clonotype: Its cognate antigen is unknown.

Unique molecular identifiers were incorporated during preparation of the TCRbeta library. TCRdb fed the PCR reads into MiXCR, producing one record per CDR3 protein. The table lists 90,000 to 100,000 distinct CDR3 sequences, about 25% of them singletons. Study-wide points: Surviving recipient T cells and thymic progenitors accounted for the high day-60 TCRbeta diversity observed in some patients. Reportedly, alpha-beta T cells present about two months post-transplant originated from several hundred expanded clones of graft origin. T cells produced anew were the main source of T-cell counts and diversity one year after transplant.

This CDR3 has 14 amino acids. This TCR derives from a boy aged 2 to 9 with acute lymphoblastic leukemia, due to receive a stem cell transplant. The gene calls are TRBV21-1 and TRBJ2-1. TRBV21-1 is an annotated pseudogene. Source: PBMCs, taken before TCRalphabeta/CD19-depleted stem cell transplant. Here the CDR3 reads CASSKGWAYNEQFF. For the CDR3, the DNA is TGTGCCAGCAGCAAAGGGTGGGCCTACAATGAGCAGTTCTTC.